The T cell receptor (beta chain) described here comes from a study of response to subunit inactivated influenza vaccine (dated by TCRdb to about 2018). In the study overall: Deep quantitative T cell receptor repertoire profiling was used in the study to track responses to a trivalent subunit inactivated influenza vaccine. Summary of the overall study and its limitations: The authors suggested that each seasonal influenza vaccination may recruit only a limited number of new T cells.

Library prep was done by RT-PCR. For sequencing, an Illumina HiSeq 2500 was employed. TCRdb took the public reads, trimmed them with fastp at Q25, ran MiXCR for clone calling and kept in-frame beta chains. Entries are consolidated by CDR3 protein sequence, retaining the most common genes and DNA. Recorded for this sample are around 530,000 distinct CDR3 sequences; about 15% of them occurred a single time. The leading ten clones occupy less than 4% of the sample. Only a few counts were recorded for this clonotype. Its binding antigen is unknown. The record has no base qualities; no much larger clone is one base away. This sequence was found in a man between 50 and 70 years old who received an inactivated influenza vaccine. Donor details come from another sample of the same person, matched by shared clones. This material consisted of CD4+ T cells sorted from PBMCs, taken less than 30 months after vaccination.

The nucleotide sequence reads as follows: TGTGCCATCAGTGAGTCAGTTGAAGCTTTCTTT. Its product reads: CAISESVEAFF. The V and J genes are TRBV10-3 and TRBJ1-1, with the D segment identity uncertain. Reading from cysteine to phenylalanine, the CDR3 counts 11 amino acids. CDR3 DNA is the only sequence kept; it has 33 bases, read in frame from the first base. The trim is 0 bases for V and 7 bases for J, with a gap of 3 bases between the germline ends. Reading the germline V gene gives CDR1 ENHRY and CDR2 SYGVKD.